The 21 T cell receptor beta chains below were found in one sample sequenced in a study of blood T cell repertoires in COVID-19. Repertoires were generated with immunoSEQ multiplex PCR, while TCRdb's copy carries only in-frame clones and drops some. In the table there are some 220,000 clones, more than 80% of which are singletons. The specimen was peripheral blood. These receptors came from a woman younger than 45 with COVID-19, enrolled during active disease.

The chain joins TRBV7-2 to TRBJ1-3; tentative D call: TRBD1 (5 bases). V was shortened by 5 bases and J by 0 bases, with 17 bases between the two germline ends. This CDR3 region has 17 residues. The germline CDR1 and CDR2 sequences are SGHTA and FQGNSA. CDR3: CASSPDSGSTSGNTIYF. The CDR3 bases are TGTGCCAGCAGCCCAGACTCAGGGTCTACCTCTGGAAACACCATATATTTT.

The V gene is TRBV10-3, the J gene TRBJ2-1; 9 positions agree with TRBD1. CDR3 length equals 12 residues. Per germline, CDR1 ENHRY and CDR2 SYGVKD. V was pared by 7 bases and J by 8 bases, with 3 bases of the junction left unmatched. This CDR3 is CAITDRGYEQFF. The CDR3 DNA sequence: TGTGCCATCACGGACAGGGGCTATGAGCAGTTCTTC.

V and J are TRBV4-2 and TRBJ1-4; D is possibly TRBD1 (5 bases). The V end was cut by 1 base, the J end by 5 bases, with 17 bases between. There are 17 residues in the CDR3. Germline loops: CDR1 LGHNA, CDR2 YNFKEQ. CDR3: CASSQVHGGWGNEKLFF. In DNA form, the CDR3 reads TGTGCCAGCAGCCAAGTTCATGGGGGGTGGGGGAATGAAAAACTGTTTTTT.

The J gene is TRBJ2-7, the V gene TRBV5-1; maybe TRBD2 (6 bases). The V end was cut by 4 bases, the J end by 0 bases, with 11 bases between. This CDR3 contains 14 residues. Germline CDR1 and CDR2: SGHRS and YFSETQ. CDR3 sequence reads: CASSGGGVSYEQYF. The DNA of the CDR3 is TGCGCCAGCAGCGGAGGCGGGGTCTCCTACGAGCAGTACTTC.

The chain has TRBV6-2 or TRBV6-3 and TRBJ2-3, with 10 bases aligning to TRBD1. V lost 4 bases, J lost 0 bases, and 1 base stayed unmatched. The CDR3 spans 15 residues. CDR1 MNHEY and CDR2 SVGEGT come from the germline V gene. In DNA form, the CDR3 reads TGTGCCAGCAGTTCGGGACAGGGGAGCACAGATACGCAGTATTTT. Translated, it gives CASSSGQGSTDTQYF.

This chain uses TRBV4-3 with TRBJ1-3, with 9 bases identical to TRBD1. V lost 0 bases, J lost 2 bases, and 5 bases stayed unmatched. Germline V gene data show CDR1 as LGHNA and CDR2 as YSLEER. This CDR3 region has 17 residues. The CDR3 DNA follows: TGCGCCAGCAGCCAAGATTGGGGACAGGGAACTGGAAACACCATATATTTT. Residues: CASSQDWGQGTGNTIYF.

The chain recombines TRBV7-9 with TRBJ2-5; D may be TRBD2 (7 bases). V shed 4 bases and J shed 7 bases, with 19 bases lying between them. Per germline, CDR1 SEHNR and CDR2 FQNEAQ (reference sequence). The CDR3 is 15 amino acids. The CDR3 protein is CASSWEGGTLRTQYF. The DNA of the CDR3 is TGTGCCAGCAGCTGGGAGGGGGGGACTTTGAGGACCCAGTACTTC.

The chain is built from TRBV3-1 (or the pseudogene TRBV3-2) and TRBJ1-3; D remains ambiguous. Between the trimmed V and J ends, which lost 1 base and 4 bases, there was a span of 11 bases. CDR3 size: 15 residues. Germline CDR1 and CDR2: LGHDT and YNNKEL (reference sequence). The chain's CDR3 is CASSQGPAAGNTIYF. The CDR3, as DNA: TGTGCCAGCAGCCAAGGCCCGGCGGCCGGAAACACCATATATTTT.

This sequence joins TRBV7-9 and TRBJ1-2, with 10 bases fitting TRBD1. Germline V gives CDR1 SEHNR, CDR2 FQNEAQ (reference sequence). The junction had 4 bases not matched to a gene; V was cut back by 5 bases and J by 4 bases. There are 14 residues in the CDR3. The CDR3 here is CASSTTGGGYGYTF. DNA for the CDR3: TGTGCCAGCAGCACGACAGGGGGCGGCTATGGCTACACCTTC.

The chain links TRBV28 to TRBJ1-6, with 8 bases identical to TRBD1. J gave up 5 bases and V 5 bases, and 5 bases lay outside the gene matches. CDR1 and CDR2 from the germline V gene are MDHEN and SYDVKM. The CDR3 has 15 amino acids. This CDR3 is CASSQQGANNSPLHF. As DNA, the CDR3 is TGTGCCAGCAGTCAGCAGGGGGCCAATAATTCACCCCTCCACTTT.

This clone appeared many times. The chain couples TRBV27 to TRBJ1-5; 8 bases map to TRBD1. CDR1 is MNHEY and CDR2 is SMNVEV in the germline V gene (reference sequence). This CDR3 contains 13 residues. Trimming took 6 bases from V and 9 from J; bases not matched to a gene: 7. The CDR3 sequence is CASRRTGSGPQHF. DNA of the CDR3: TGTGCCAGCAGACGGACAGGGTCCGGGCCCCAGCATTTT.

This clone was counted between two and nine times. This rearrangement joins TRBV6-5 to TRBJ2-7; the match to TRBD1 covers 9 bases. The CDR3 has 15 amino acids. The germline V gene has CDR1 MNHEY and CDR2 SVGAGI. V gave up 5 bases and J gave up 3 bases; unmatched junction bases: 8. CDR3 region: CASSRGGQGVYEQYF. In DNA form, the CDR3 reads TGTGCCAGCAGTCGTGGGGGACAGGGAGTCTACGAGCAGTACTTC.

The rearrangement uses TRBV7-9 and TRBJ2-7; 8 nucleotides line up with TRBD1. V was pared by 0 bases and J by 5 bases, with 3 bases of the junction left unmatched. The CDR3 totals 14 residues. From germline, CDR1 is SEHNR and CDR2 FQNEAQ (reference sequence). The CDR3 DNA reads TGTGCCAGCAGCTTAGCGGACAGGGTCCACGAGCAGTACTTC. Translated: CASSLADRVHEQYF.

V and J are TRBV7-3 and TRBJ2-5, with D possibly being TRBD1 (5 bases). V was pared by 3 bases and J by 1 base, with 12 bases between. Germline CDR1 is SGHTA and CDR2 is FQGTGA. There are 15 residues in the CDR3. CDR3: CASSLWAGPQETQYF. Here the CDR3 DNA reads TGTGCCAGCAGCTTGTGGGCAGGGCCCCAAGAGACCCAGTACTTC.

The chain links TRBV4-3 to TRBJ1-1, with 7 bases identical to TRBD1. Germline V gene lookup returns CDR1 LGHNA and CDR2 YSLEER. This CDR3 spans 18 amino acids. J gave up 3 bases and V 1 base, and 14 bases lay outside the gene matches. Here the CDR3 DNA reads TGCGCCAGCAGCCAAGCCGGGGGCCCAGGGGGACTCCACACTGAAGCTTTCTTT. It translates to CASSQAGGPGGLHTEAFF.

The chain joins TRBV4-3 to TRBJ2-5; 8 bases fit TRBD1. J gave up 7 bases and V 0 bases, and 1 base lay outside the gene matches. Germline CDR1 reads LGHNA; CDR2 reads YSLEER. The CDR3 has 13 amino acids. CDR3 protein: CASSQDGTGTQYF. Here the CDR3 DNA reads TGCGCCAGCAGCCAAGACGGGACAGGGACCCAGTACTTC.

The J gene is TRBJ2-5, the V gene TRBV5-4; D may be TRBD1 (6 bases). Germline V gene data show CDR1 as SGHNT and CDR2 as YYREEE (reference sequence). V was shortened by 5 bases and J by 1 base, with 18 bases between the two germline ends. This CDR3 has 16 amino acids. CDR3 residues: CASSWGRGPIQETQYF. The CDR3 coding sequence is TGTGCCAGCAGTTGGGGCAGGGGACCAATCCAAGAGACCCAGTACTTC.

The gene calls are TRBV2 and TRBJ2-7; perhaps TRBD1 as D (6 bases). This CDR3 region has 14 residues. Looked up from germline, CDR1 is SNHLY and CDR2 is FYNNEI. The ends were cut back, 5 bases at V and 6 bases at J, with 17 bases in the middle. Here the CDR3 reads CASSKRQAQAEQYF. The CDR3 DNA is TGTGCCAGCAGTAAAAGACAGGCCCAAGCCGAGCAGTACTTC.

V is TRBV5-4 and J is TRBJ2-7; perhaps TRBD1 as D (5 bases). Germline V gene data show CDR1 as SGHNT and CDR2 as YYREEE (reference sequence). V was trimmed by 1 base and J by 0 bases, leaving 11 bases between them. CDR3 length equals 15 residues. The CDR3: CASSLPGPISYEQYF. The DNA of the CDR3 is TGTGCCAGCAGCTTGCCAGGGCCTATCTCCTACGAGCAGTACTTC.

This clone is a singleton in its sample. V is TRBV18 and J is TRBJ1-1; TRBD1 aligns across 7 bases. Unmatched junction bases numbered 3, after V lost 0 bases and J lost 5 bases. The CDR3 is 14 residues long. Germline V gives CDR1 KGHSH, CDR2 LQKENI. The CDR3, as DNA: TGTGCCAGCTCACCACCGACAGGGAAGACTGAAGCTTTCTTT. Its protein product is CASSPPTGKTEAFF.

This clone was counted a single time. The chain has TRBV7-9 and TRBJ2-5, with TRBD2 matching over 7 bases. Germline V gives CDR1 SEHNR, CDR2 FQNEAQ (reference sequence). The CDR3 totals 15 residues. V lost 5 bases to trimming and J lost 1 base; unmatched junction nucleotides: 7. The CDR3 coding sequence is TGTGCCAGCAGCCGCCCCGGGGGGACCCAAGAGACCCAGTACTTC. This gives the protein CASSRPGGTQETQYF.